This T cell receptor (beta chain) is drawn from a study of metastatic and nonmetastatic thyroid tumors. Study background: A comparison of repertoires was made across blood and tumor or nodule tissue from malignant and benign thyroid patients.

Authors' processing steps: The study built a papillary thyroid cancer distant-metastasis classifier from CDR3 differences across clinicopathological groups. TCRdb reanalyzed the PCR reads via MiXCR. The V and J calls come from TCRdb's annotation, not from the publication. Among 25,000 to 40,000 clones, around 7.4% were seen once, and the ten largest hold around 44%. This clone was counted many times. Its antigen is as yet unknown. Germline assignment: CDR1 MNHEY and CDR2 SMNVEV (reference sequence). The CDR3 extends over 14 amino acids. V trimming: 3 bases; J trimming: 3 bases; junction bases outside the gene matches: 5. No treatment of any kind had been given to any patient before thyroid surgery. Study-wide results and limits: TCR beta diversity was reportedly significantly higher in malignant thyroid tumors than benign nodules, in blood and tumor.

Sequencing used blood. V gene TRBV27 combines with J gene TRBJ2-7; 7 bases are a match to TRBD1. The sequence derives from a female donor with papillary thyroid cancer or a benign thyroid nodule (not recorded which). Some clones in this sample may be carry-over from other donors' samples. The CDR3 reads CASSFATGFYEQYF. The CDR3 nucleotides are TGTGCCAGCAGTTTTGCGACAGGGTTCTACGAGCAGTACTTC.